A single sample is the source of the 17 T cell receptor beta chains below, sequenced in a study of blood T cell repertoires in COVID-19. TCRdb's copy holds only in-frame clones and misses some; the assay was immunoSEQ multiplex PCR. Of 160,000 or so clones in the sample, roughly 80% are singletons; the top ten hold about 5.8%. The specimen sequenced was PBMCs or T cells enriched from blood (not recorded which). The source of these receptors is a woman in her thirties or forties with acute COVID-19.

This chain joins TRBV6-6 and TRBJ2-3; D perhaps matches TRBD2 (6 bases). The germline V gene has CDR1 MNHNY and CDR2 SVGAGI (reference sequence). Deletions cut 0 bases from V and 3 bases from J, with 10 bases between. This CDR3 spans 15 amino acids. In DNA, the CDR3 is TGTGCCAGCAGTTACTCGGTAGCGGAAACAGATACGCAGTATTTT. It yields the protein CASSYSVAETDTQYF.

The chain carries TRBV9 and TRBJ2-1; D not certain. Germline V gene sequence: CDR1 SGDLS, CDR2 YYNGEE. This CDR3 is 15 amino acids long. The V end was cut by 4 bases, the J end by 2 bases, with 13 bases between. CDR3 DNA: TGTGCCAGCAGCCCCTCCGTTAGTGCCTACAATGAGCAGTTCTTC. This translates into CASSPSVSAYNEQFF.

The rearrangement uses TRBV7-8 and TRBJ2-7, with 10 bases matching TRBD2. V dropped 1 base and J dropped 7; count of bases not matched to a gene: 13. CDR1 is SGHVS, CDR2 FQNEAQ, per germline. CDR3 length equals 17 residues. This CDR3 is CASSLDPSGSYEVEQYV. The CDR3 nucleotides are TGTGCCAGCAGCTTAGATCCTAGCGGGAGTTACGAGGTTGAGCAGTACGTC.

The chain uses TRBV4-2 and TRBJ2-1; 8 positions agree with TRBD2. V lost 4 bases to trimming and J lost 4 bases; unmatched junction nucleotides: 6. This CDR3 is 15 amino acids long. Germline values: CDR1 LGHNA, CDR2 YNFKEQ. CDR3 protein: CASSPRTSPYNEQFF. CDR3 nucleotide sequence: TGTGCCAGCAGCCCCAGGACTAGCCCTTACAATGAGCAGTTCTTC.

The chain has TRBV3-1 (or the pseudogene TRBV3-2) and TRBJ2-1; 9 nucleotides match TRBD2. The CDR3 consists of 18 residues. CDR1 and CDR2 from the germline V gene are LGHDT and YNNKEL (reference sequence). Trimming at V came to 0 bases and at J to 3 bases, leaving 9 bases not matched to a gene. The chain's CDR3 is CASSQDSWAGGRYNEQFF. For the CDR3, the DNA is TGTGCCAGCAGCCAAGATTCGTGGGCGGGAGGGCGCTACAATGAGCAGTTCTTC.

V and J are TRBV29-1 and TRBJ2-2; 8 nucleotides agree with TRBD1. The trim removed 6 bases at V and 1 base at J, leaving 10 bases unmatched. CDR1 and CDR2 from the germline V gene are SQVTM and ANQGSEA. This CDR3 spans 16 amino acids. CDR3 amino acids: CSVRENRGMNTGELFF. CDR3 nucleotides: TGCAGCGTGCGTGAAAACAGGGGGATGAACACCGGGGAGCTGTTTTTT.

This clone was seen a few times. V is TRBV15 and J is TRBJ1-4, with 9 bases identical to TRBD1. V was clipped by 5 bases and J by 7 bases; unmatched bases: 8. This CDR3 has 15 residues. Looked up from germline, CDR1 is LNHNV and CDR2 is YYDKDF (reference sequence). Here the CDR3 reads CATSSGQGLSEKLFF. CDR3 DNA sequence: TGTGCCACCAGCTCGGGACAGGGATTGAGTGAAAAACTGTTTTTT. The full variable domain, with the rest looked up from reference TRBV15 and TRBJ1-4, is DAMVIQNPRYQVTQFGKPVTLSCSQTLNHNVMYWYQQKSSQAPKLLFHYYDKDFNNEADTPDNFQSRRPNTSFCFLDIRSPGLGDTAMYLCATSSGQGLSEKLFFGSGTQLSVL.

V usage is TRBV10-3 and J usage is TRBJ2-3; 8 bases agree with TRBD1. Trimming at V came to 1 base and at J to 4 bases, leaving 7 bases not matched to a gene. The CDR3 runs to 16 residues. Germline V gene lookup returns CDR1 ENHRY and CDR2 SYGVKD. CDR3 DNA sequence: TGTGCCATCAGTGAGTTGGACAGGGTTGAGGCAGATACGCAGTATTTT. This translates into CAISELDRVEADTQYF.

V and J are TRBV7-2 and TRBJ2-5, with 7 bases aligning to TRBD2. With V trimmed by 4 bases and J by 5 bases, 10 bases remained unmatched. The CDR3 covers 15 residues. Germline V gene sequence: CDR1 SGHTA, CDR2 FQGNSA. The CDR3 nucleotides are TGTGCCAGCAGCTCCGCAACTGGTAGCGGGGAGACCCAGTACTTC. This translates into CASSSATGSGETQYF.

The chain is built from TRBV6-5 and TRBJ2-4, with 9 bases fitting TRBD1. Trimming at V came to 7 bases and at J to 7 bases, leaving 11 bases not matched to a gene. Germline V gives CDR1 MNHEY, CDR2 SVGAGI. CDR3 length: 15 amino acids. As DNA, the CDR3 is TGTGCCAGCAAACCGGGACAGGGAGGTTTTAACATTCAGTACTTC. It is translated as CASKPGQGGFNIQYF.

Written as DNA, the CDR3 is TGTGCCACCAGCAGAGATCGCAATGAGCAGTTCTTC. This gives the protein CATSRDRNEQFF. The rearrangement joins TRBV15 to TRBJ2-1; no definite D call. Germline CDR1 LNHNV, CDR2 YYDKDF (reference sequence). The CDR3 has 12 residues. The V end lost 0 bases, the J end lost 6 bases, and 3 bases lay between the germline ends. The full variable domain, in which reference TRBV15 and TRBJ2-1 provide the parts outside the CDR3, is DAMVIQNPRYQVTQFGKPVTLSCSQTLNHNVMYWYQQKSSQAPKLLFHYYDKDFNNEADTPDNFQSRRPNTSFCFLDIRSPGLGDTAMYLCATSRDRNEQFFGPGTRLTVL.

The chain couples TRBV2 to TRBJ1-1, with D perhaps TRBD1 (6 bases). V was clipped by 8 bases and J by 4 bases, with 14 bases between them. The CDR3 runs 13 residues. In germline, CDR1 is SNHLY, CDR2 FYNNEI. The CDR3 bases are TGTGCCAGCGTACAGGGTGGACTCACTGAAGCTTTCTTT. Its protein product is CASVQGGLTEAFF.

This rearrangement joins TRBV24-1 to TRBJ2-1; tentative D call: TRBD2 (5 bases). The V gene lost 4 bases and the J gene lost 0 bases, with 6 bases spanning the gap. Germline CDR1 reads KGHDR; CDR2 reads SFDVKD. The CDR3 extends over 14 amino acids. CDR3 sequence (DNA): TGTGCCACCAGTGAAGAGGGCTCCTACAATGAGCAGTTCTTC. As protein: CATSEEGSYNEQFF.

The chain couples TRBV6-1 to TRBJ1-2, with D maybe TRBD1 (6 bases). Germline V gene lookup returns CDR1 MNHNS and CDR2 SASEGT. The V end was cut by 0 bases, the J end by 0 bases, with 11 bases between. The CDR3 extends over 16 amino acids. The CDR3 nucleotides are TGTGCCAGCAGTGAAGCGGGGAACAGGGCTAACTATGGCTACACCTTC. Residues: CASSEAGNRANYGYTF.

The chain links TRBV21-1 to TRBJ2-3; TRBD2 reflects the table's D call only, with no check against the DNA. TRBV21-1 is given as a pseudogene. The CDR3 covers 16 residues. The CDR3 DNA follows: TGTGCCAGCACGGGACTAGCGGGAGAGAGCACAGATACGCAGTATTTT. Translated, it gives CASTGLAGESTDTQYF.

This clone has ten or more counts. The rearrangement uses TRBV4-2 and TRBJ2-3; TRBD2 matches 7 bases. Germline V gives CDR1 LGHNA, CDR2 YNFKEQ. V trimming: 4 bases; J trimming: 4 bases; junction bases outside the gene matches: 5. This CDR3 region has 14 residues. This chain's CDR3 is CASSLGLGADTQYF. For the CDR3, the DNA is TGTGCCAGCAGCCTCGGACTAGGAGCAGATACGCAGTATTTT.

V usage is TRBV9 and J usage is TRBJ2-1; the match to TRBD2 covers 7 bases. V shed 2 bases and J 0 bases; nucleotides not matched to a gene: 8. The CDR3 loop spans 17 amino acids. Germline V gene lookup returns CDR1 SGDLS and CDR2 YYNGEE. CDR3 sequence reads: CASSVRGGGSSYNEQFF. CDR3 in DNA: TGTGCCAGCAGCGTTAGGGGAGGCGGGAGCTCCTACAATGAGCAGTTCTTC. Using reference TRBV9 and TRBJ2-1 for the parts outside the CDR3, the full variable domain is DSGVTQTPKHLITATGQRVTLRCSPRSGDLSVYWYQQSLDQGLQFLIQYYNGEERAKGNILERFSAQQFPDLHSELNLSSLELGDSALYFCASSVRGGGSSYNEQFFGPGTRLTVL.